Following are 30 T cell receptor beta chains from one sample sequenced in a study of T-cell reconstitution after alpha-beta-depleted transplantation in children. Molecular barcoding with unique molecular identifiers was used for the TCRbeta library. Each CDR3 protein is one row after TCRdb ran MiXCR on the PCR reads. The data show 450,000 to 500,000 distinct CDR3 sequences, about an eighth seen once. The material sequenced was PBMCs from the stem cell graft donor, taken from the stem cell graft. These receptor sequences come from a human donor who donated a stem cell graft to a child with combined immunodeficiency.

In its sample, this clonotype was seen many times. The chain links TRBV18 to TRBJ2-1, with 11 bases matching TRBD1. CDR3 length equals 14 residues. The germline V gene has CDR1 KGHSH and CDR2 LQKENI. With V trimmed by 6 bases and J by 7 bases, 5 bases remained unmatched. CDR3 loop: CASSQDRGRNEQFF. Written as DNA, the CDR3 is TGTGCCAGCTCTCAGGACAGGGGGCGGAATGAGCAGTTCTTC.

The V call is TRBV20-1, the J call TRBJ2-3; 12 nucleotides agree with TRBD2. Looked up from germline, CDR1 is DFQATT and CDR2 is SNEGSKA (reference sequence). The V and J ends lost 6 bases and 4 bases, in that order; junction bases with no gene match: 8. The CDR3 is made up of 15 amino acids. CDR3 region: CSAPSGGAWPDTQYF. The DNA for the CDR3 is TGCAGTGCGCCTAGCGGGGGGGCCTGGCCAGATACGCAGTATTTT.

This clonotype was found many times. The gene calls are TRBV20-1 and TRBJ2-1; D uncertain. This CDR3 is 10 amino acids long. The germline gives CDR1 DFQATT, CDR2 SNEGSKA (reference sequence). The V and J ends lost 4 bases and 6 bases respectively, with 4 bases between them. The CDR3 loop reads CSAKFNEQFF. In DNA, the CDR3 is TGCAGTGCTAAATTCAATGAGCAGTTCTTC.

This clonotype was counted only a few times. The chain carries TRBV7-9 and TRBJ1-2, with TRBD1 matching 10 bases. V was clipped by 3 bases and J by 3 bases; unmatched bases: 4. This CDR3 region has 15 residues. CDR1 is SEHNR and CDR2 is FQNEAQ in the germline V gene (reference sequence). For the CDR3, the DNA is TGTGCCAGCAGCTTCCGGGACAGGGGATACTATGGCTACACCTTC. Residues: CASSFRDRGYYGYTF.

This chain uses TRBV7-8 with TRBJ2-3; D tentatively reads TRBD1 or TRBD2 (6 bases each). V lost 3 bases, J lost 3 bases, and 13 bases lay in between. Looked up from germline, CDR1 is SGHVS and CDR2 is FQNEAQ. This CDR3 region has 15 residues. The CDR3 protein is CASSLGWGATDTQYF. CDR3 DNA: TGTGCCAGCAGCTTGGGATGGGGGGCGACAGATACGCAGTATTTT. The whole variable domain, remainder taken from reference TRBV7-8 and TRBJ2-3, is GAGVSQSPRYKVAKRGQDVALRCDPISGHVSLFWYQQALGQGPEFLTYFQNEAQLDKSGLPSDRFFAERPEGSVSTLKIQRTQQEDSAVYLCASSLGWGATDTQYFGPGTRLTVL.

As DNA, the CDR3 is TGTGCCTGGAGCTTGGAGTTGAGGACCGAGCAGTTCTTC. Its translation: CAWSLELRTEQFF. This chain connects TRBV30 to TRBJ2-1, with D unresolved. Trimming pared 3 bases from V and 10 bases from J, leaving 16 bases between. The CDR3 sequence is 13 residues long. The V gene's germline CDR1 is GTSNPN and CDR2 SVGIG (reference sequence). Based on the CDR3 plus reference TRBV30 and TRBJ2-1, the full variable domain is SQTIHQWPATLVQPVGSPLSLECTVEGTSNPNLYWYRQAAGRGLQLLFYSVGIGQISSEVPQNLSASRPQDRQFILSSKKLLLSDSGFYLCAWSLELRTEQFFGPGTRLTVL.

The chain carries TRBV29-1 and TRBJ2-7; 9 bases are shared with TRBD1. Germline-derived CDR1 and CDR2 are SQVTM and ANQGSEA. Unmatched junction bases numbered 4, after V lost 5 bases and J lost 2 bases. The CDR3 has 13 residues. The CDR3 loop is CSVLGTGTYEQYF. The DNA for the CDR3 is TGCAGCGTTTTGGGGACAGGGACCTACGAGCAGTACTTC.

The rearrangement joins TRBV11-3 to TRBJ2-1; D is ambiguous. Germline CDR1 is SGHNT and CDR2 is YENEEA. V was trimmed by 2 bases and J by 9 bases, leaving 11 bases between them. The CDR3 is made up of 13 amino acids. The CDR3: CASSLQPRFEQFF. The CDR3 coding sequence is TGTGCCAGCAGCTTACAACCTAGGTTTGAGCAGTTCTTC.

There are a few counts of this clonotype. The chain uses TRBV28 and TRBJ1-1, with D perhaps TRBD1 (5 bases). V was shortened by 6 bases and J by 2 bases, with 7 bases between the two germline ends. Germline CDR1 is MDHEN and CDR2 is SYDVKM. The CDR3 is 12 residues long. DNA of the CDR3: TGTGCCAGCAGGACAGCTAACACTGAAGCTTTCTTT. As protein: CASRTANTEAFF.

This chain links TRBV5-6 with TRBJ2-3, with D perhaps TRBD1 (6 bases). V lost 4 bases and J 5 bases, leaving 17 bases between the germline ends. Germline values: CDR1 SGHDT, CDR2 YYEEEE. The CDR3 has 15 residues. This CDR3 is CASSASGHGGDTQYF. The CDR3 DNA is TGTGCCAGCAGCGCCTCGGGACATGGTGGAGATACGCAGTATTTT. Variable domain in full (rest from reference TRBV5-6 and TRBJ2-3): DAGVTQSPTHLIKTRGQQVTLRCSPKSGHDTVSWYQQALGQGPQFIFQYYEEEERQRGNFPDRFSGHQFPNYSSELNVNALLLGDSALYLCASSASGHGGDTQYFGPGTRLTVL.

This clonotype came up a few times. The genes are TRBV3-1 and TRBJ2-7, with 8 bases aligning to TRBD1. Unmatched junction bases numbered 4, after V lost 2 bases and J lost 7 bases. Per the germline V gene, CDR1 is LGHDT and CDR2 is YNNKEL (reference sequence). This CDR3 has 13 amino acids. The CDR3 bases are TGTGCCAGCAGCCAACAGGGGGCGGGAGAGCAGTACTTC. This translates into CASSQQGAGEQYF.

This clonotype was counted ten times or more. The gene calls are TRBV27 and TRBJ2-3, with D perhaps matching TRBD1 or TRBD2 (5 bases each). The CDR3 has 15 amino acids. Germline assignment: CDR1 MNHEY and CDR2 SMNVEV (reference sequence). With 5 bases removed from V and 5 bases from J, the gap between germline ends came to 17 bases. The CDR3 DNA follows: TGTGCCAGCAGTCTGTCGAAAGCTGGGGGAGATACGCAGTATTTT. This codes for CASSLSKAGGDTQYF.

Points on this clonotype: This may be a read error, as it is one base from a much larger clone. The CDR3 DNA follows: TGTACCAGCAGTTTCCCCTCCACTCGGGAGCTGTTTTTT. This translates into CTSSFPSTRELFF. The rearrangement joins TRBV3-1 to TRBJ2-2; D is unclear. Per the germline V gene, CDR1 is LGHDT and CDR2 is YNNKEL (reference sequence). There are 13 residues in the CDR3.

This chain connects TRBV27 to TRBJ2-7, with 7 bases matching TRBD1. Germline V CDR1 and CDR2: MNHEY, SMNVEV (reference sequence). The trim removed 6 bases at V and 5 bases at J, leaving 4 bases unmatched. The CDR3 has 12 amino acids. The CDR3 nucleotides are TGTGCCAGCAGGACAGGGTACAACGAGCAGTACTTC. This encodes CASRTGYNEQYF.

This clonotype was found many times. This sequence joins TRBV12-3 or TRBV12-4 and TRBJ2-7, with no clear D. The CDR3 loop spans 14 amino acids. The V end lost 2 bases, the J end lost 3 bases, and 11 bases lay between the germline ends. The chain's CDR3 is CASSLRQAFYEQYF. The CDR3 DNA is TGTGCCAGCAGTTTAAGGCAAGCATTCTACGAGCAGTACTTC.

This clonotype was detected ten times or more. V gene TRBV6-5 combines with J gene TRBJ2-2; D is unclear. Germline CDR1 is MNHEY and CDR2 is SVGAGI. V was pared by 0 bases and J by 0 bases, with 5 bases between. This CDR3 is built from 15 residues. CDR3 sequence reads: CASSYSDPNTGELFF. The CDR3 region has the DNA TGTGCCAGCAGTTACTCTGACCCGAACACCGGGGAGCTGTTTTTT.

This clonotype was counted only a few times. This CDR3 reads CSAGRTRGEAGTQYF. CDR3 DNA: TGCAGTGCTGGCCGAACTAGAGGCGAGGCAGGTACGCAGTATTTT. The V and J genes are TRBV20-1 and TRBJ2-3; a weak D match, TRBD2 (5 bases). This CDR3 is built from 15 residues. V was shortened by 5 bases and J by 8 bases, with 23 bases between the two germline ends. The germline V gene has CDR1 DFQATT and CDR2 SNEGSKA (reference sequence).

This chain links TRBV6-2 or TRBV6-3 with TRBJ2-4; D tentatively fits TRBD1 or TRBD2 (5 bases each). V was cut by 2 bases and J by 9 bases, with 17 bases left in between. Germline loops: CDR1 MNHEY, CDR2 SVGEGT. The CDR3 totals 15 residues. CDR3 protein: CASSYAPPGRGIQYF. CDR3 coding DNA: TGTGCCAGCAGTTACGCCCCCCCGGGACGAGGCATTCAGTACTTC.

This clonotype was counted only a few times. CDR3 in amino acids: CATSKTGVLTYEQYF. Here the CDR3 DNA reads TGTGCCACCAGCAAAACGGGAGTTTTAACCTACGAGCAGTACTTC. This chain joins TRBV15 and TRBJ2-7; weak D call: TRBD2 (6 bases). The CDR3 length is 15 residues. V was cut by 4 bases and J by 2 bases, with 15 bases left in between. Germline-derived CDR1 and CDR2 are LNHNV and YYDKDF (reference sequence).

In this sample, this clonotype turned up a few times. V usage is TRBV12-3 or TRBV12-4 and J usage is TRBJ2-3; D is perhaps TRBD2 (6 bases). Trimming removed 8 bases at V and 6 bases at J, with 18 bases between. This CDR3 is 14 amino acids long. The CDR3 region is CASATSGGRDTQYF. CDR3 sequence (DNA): TGTGCCAGCGCTACCTCCGGGGGTAGGGATACGCAGTATTTT.

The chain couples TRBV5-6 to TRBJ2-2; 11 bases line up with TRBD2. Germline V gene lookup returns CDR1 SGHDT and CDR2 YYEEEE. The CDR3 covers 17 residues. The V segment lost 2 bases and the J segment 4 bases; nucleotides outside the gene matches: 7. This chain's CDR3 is CASSFYSSGGTTGELFF. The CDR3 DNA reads TGTGCCAGCAGCTTTTATTCTAGCGGGGGGACCACCGGGGAGCTGTTTTTT.

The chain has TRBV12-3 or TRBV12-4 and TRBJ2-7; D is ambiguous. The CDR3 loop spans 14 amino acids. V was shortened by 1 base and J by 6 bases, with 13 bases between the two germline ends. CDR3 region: CASSLDWGSSEQYF. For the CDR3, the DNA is TGTGCCAGCAGTTTAGATTGGGGTTCGAGCGAGCAGTACTTC.

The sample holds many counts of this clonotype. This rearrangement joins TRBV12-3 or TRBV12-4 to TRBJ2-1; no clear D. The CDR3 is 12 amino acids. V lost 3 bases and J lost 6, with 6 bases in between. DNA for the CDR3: TGTGCCAGCAGTTTTAGTAGCAATGAGCAGTTCTTC. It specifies CASSFSSNEQFF.

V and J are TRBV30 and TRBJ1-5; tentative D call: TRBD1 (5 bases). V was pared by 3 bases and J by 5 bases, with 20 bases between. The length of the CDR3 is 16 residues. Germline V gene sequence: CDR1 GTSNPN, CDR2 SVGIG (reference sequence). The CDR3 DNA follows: TGTGCCTGGAGCGTGGGGTATCGGGGGTCGTATCAGCCCCAGCATTTT. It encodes CAWSVGYRGSYQPQHF.

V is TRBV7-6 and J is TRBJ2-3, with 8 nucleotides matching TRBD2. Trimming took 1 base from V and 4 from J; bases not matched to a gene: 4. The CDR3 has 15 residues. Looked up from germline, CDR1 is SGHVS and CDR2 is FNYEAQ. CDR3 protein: CASSLGGGPADTQYF. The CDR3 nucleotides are TGTGCCAGCAGCTTAGGCGGGGGGCCGGCAGATACGCAGTATTTT.

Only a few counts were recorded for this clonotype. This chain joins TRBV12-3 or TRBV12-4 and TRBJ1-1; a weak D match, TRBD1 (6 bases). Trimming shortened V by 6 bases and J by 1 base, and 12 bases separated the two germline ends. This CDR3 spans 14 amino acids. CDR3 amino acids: CASRTGEPNTEAFF. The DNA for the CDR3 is TGTGCCAGCAGGACAGGAGAACCGAACACTGAAGCTTTCTTT.

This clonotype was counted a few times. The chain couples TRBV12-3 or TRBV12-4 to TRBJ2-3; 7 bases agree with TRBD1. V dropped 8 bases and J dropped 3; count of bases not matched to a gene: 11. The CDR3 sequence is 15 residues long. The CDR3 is CASGKGTVVTDTQYF. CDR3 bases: TGTGCCAGCGGAAAGGGGACAGTCGTAACAGATACGCAGTATTTT.

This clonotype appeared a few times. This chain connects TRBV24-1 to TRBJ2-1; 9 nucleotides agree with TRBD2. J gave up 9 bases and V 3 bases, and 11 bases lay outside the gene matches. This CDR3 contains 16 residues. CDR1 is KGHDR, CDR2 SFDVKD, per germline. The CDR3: CATSDTRAGGGSEQFF. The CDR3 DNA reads TGTGCCACCAGTGATACTAGAGCGGGAGGAGGGAGTGAGCAGTTCTTC.

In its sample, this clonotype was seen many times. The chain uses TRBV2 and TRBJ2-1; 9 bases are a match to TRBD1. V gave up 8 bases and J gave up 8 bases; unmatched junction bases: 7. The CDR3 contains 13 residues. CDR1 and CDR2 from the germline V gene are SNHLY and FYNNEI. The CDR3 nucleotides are TGTGCCAGCCGGGGACAGGGTTATGATGAGCAGTTCTTC. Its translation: CASRGQGYDEQFF.

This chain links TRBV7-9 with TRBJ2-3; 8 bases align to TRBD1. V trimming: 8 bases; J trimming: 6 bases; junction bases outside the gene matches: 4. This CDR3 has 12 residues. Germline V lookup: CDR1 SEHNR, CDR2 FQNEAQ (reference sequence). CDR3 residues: CASGHRGDTQYF. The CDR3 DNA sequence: TGTGCCAGCGGACACAGGGGGGATACGCAGTATTTT.